These 15 T cell receptor beta chains came from one sample sequenced in a study of T cells after yellow fever vaccination. TCRdb called the 5' RACE reads again in MiXCR, with one record for every CDR3 protein. The sample lists some 600,000 distinct CDR3 sequences, about a sixth occurring once. The sequencing here drew on PBMCs, taken 5 days after the first yellow fever vaccination. The receptors were gathered from a man aged 18-30 years who received the YFV17D yellow fever vaccine.

Only a few counts were recorded for this clonotype. The chain carries TRBV28 and TRBJ2-5; D perhaps matches TRBD2 (5 bases). V was clipped by 6 bases and J by 2 bases, with 10 bases between them. The CDR3 length is 13 residues. CDR1 and CDR2 (germline): MDHEN, SYDVKM. The CDR3 spells CASSRPGQETQYF. The CDR3 region has the DNA TGTGCCAGCAGCCGTCCGGGACAAGAGACCCAGTACTTC.

This chain connects TRBV7-2 to TRBJ1-4; D possibly corresponds to TRBD1 (6 bases). In germline, CDR1 is SGHTA, CDR2 FQGNSA. Trimming stripped 5 bases from V and 8 bases from J, with 21 bases between. The CDR3 sequence is 16 residues long. The CDR3 here is CASSTEQGRIWEKLFF. In nucleotides, the CDR3 is TGTGCCAGCAGCACAGAACAGGGAAGAATCTGGGAAAAACTGTTTTTT.

Note on this clonotype: This may come from a read error, since a much larger clone is one base off. The V call is TRBV7-9, the J call TRBJ1-5, with D perhaps matching TRBD1 (5 bases). This CDR3 region has 13 residues. V lost 6 bases and J 2 bases, leaving 8 bases between the germline ends. The germline V gene has CDR1 SEHNR and CDR2 FQNEAQ (reference sequence). CDR3 coding DNA: TGTGCCAGCAGTGCGGGGGGCAATCAGCCCCAGCATTTT. Its translation is CASSAGGNQPQHF.

The chain couples TRBV19 to TRBJ1-2; maybe TRBD1 (6 bases). Looked up from germline, CDR1 is LNHDA and CDR2 is SQIVND (reference sequence). Trimming took 3 bases from V and 0 from J, leaving 14 bases between them. The CDR3 contains 16 residues. CDR3 sequence reads: CASSITRGSANYGYTF. CDR3 sequence (DNA): TGTGCCAGTAGTATTACCAGGGGTTCGGCTAACTATGGCTACACCTTC.

A few counts support this clonotype. The rearrangement links TRBV5-1 to TRBJ2-2; the D gene is possibly TRBD2 (6 bases). V was shortened by 5 bases and J by 4 bases, with 24 bases between the two germline ends. The germline gives CDR1 SGHRS, CDR2 YFSETQ. This CDR3 contains 18 residues. CDR3 bases: TGCGCCAGCAGTCTGGACTTGCGGGGTACTTACGGCACCGGGGAGCTGTTTTTT. It encodes CASSLDLRGTYGTGELFF.

This clonotype has just a few counts. The rearrangement joins TRBV7-3 to TRBJ2-1, with D unresolved. Trimming took 2 bases from V and 2 from J, leaving 10 bases between them. This CDR3 comprises 15 residues. Looked up from germline, CDR1 is SGHTA and CDR2 is FQGTGA. DNA for the CDR3: TGTGCCAGCAGCTTACGATCGGTCCCCTACAATGAGCAGTTCTTC. Translated: CASSLRSVPYNEQFF.

V and J are TRBV20-1 and TRBJ2-5; 11 positions match TRBD2. From germline, CDR1 is DFQATT and CDR2 SNEGSKA (reference sequence). V was clipped by 3 bases and J by 4 bases; unmatched bases: 1. This CDR3 contains 13 residues. CDR3 in amino acids: CSARTSGIETQYF. The CDR3 region has the DNA TGCAGTGCTAGGACTAGCGGGATAGAGACCCAGTACTTC.

This clonotype appeared a few times. The rearrangement joins TRBV20-1 to TRBJ2-2; TRBD2 matches at 8 bases. Germline CDR1 is DFQATT and CDR2 is SNEGSKA (reference sequence). The V segment lost 6 bases and the J segment 5 bases; nucleotides outside the gene matches: 11. The CDR3 extends over 15 amino acids. CDR3 bases: TGCAGTGCCGGGCCCGGGACTAGATTGACCGGGGAGCTGTTTTTT. Protein sequence: CSAGPGTRLTGELFF.

The chain has TRBV2 and TRBJ2-1, with D maybe TRBD2 (5 bases). Germline V gene sequence: CDR1 SNHLY, CDR2 FYNNEI. CDR3 length equals 12 residues. Trimming cost V 7 bases and J 12 bases, with 16 bases left between them. The CDR3, as DNA: TGTGCCAGCAAGAGGCTAGCCGAAGTGCAGTTCTTC. Encoded protein: CASKRLAEVQFF.

This clonotype was counted only a few times. The chain is built from TRBV15 and TRBJ2-5, with D possibly matching TRBD2 (6 bases). There are 19 residues in the CDR3. The V and J ends lost 0 bases and 2 bases respectively, with 22 bases between them. Germline V CDR1 and CDR2: LNHNV, YYDKDF (reference sequence). DNA of the CDR3: TGTGCCACCAGCAGAGATGTTGTATGGACGACCCGGGGGCAAGAGACCCAGTACTTC. Translation gives CATSRDVVWTTRGQETQYF.

At least ten counts were recorded for this clonotype. The CDR3 DNA follows: TGTGCCAGCAGTGAAAGATTGGGCGGACCGAACACTGAAGCTTTCTTT. Its translation: CASSERLGGPNTEAFF. This chain links TRBV25-1 with TRBJ1-1; D ambiguous. The germline V gene has CDR1 MGHDK and CDR2 SYGVNS. V gave up 2 bases and J gave up 1 base, with 14 bases separating them. The CDR3 runs 16 residues.

This clonotype occurred a few times. The rearrangement uses TRBV6-5 and TRBJ2-3; 9 positions match TRBD2. With 4 bases clipped from V and 0 bases from J, the junction kept 5 bases outside the gene matches. Germline lookup yields CDR1 MNHEY and CDR2 SVGAGI. The CDR3 length is 16 residues. The CDR3 bases are TGTGCCAGCAGTTCCGGACTAGCGAGTAGCACAGATACGCAGTATTTT. This translates into CASSSGLASSTDTQYF.

The CDR3 nucleotides are TGTGCCAGCAGTGTGGACTCTGGGGCCAACGTCCTGACTTTC. This gives the protein CASSVDSGANVLTF. The chain links TRBV6-1 to TRBJ2-6; D gene unclear. The germline gives CDR1 MNHNS, CDR2 SASEGT. This CDR3 has 14 amino acids. Trimming cost V 4 bases and J 0 bases, with 4 bases left between them.

J is TRBJ2-2 and V is TRBV19; 9 positions match TRBD2. This CDR3 region has 14 residues. The J segment lost 6 bases and the V segment lost 8 bases, leaving 7 bases of the junction unmatched. The germline gives CDR1 LNHDA, CDR2 SQIVND (reference sequence). In nucleotides, the CDR3 is TGTGCCAGTTTCCTAGCGGGGAAGCCCGGGGAGCTGTTTTTT. Translated, it gives CASFLAGKPGELFF.

In this sample, this clonotype turned up once. This may stem from a read error, because a much larger clone lies one nucleotide away. J is TRBJ2-3 and V is TRBV3-1; D is possibly TRBD1 (6 bases). Trimming cost V 1 base and J 4 bases, with 12 bases left between them. This CDR3 is 15 amino acids long. From germline, CDR1 is LGHDT and CDR2 YNNKEL (reference sequence). The CDR3 DNA follows: TGTGCCAGCAGCCAAGTAAACAGGGCCTCAGATACGCAGTATTTT. Amino acids: CASSQVNRASDTQYF.